Sequencing of this T cell receptor beta chain was carried out in a study of T-cell reconstitution after alpha-beta-depleted transplantation in children. A TCRbeta library incorporating unique molecular identifiers was prepared. TCRdb itself ran the PCR reads through MiXCR, one entry per CDR3 protein. Among approximately 420,000 distinct CDR3 sequences, 9.5% to 13% were seen once, and the ten largest hold 4.5% to 6.5%. Germline CDR1 is DFQATT and CDR2 is SNEGSKA (reference sequence). The CDR3 length is 14 residues. Trimming stripped 0 bases from V and 7 bases from J, with 13 bases between. The material was PBMCs from the stem cell graft donor, obtained from the stem cell graft. V gene TRBV20-1 combines with J gene TRBJ1-5; no clear D gene. The TCR sequence derives from a human donor who donated a stem cell graft to a child with acute myeloid leukemia. DNA of the CDR3: TGCAGTGCTAGAGAGGAGTTTTCGGGGCAGCCCCAGCATTTT. Encoded protein: CSAREEFSGQPQHF.